Included here is one TCR beta chain sequence, with context. Its antigen remains unidentified. The entry originates in a study of CD8 T cells in ankylosing spondylitis. Whole-study results and caveats: What seemed typical of ankylosing spondylitis blood was a TCR beta motif built from roughly eight highly homologous variants.

Quantitative 5'-RACE was performed with molecular barcodes, and it yielded the TCR beta libraries. Via MiXCR, TCRdb re-called the 5' RACE reads, giving one row per CDR3 protein. This sample yields around 430,000 distinct CDR3 sequences, of which roughly 18% are seen a single time; just over 1% belongs to the top ten. CDR3 length equals 13 residues. Trimming shortened V by 7 bases and J by 1 base, and 13 bases separated the two germline ends. Germline CDR1 reads SQVTM; CDR2 reads ANQGSEA. Sequences were obtained from blood, either unsorted or a sorted T cell fraction (not recorded which). This chain links TRBV29-1 with TRBJ1-1; D is undetermined. This TCR came from a male donor with ankylosing spondylitis. CDR3 DNA: TGCAGCGCCCGGACTCTAGCGAACACTGAAGCTTTCTTT. Translated, it gives CSARTLANTEAFF.